Each of the 13 T cell receptor beta chains below was sequenced from the same sample in a study of regulatory T cells in long-lasting Graves disease. Relying on iRepertoire HTBI primers and Arm-PCR of CDR3 regions, the team built TCR beta libraries. TCRdb re-derived calls from the multiplex PCR reads in MiXCR, one entry per CDR3 protein. The data hold almost 450,000 distinct CDR3 sequences, with roughly 15% observed a single time. Time point meaning: newly diagnosed GD, antithyroid drugs for less than 3 months. Scientists built the TCR library using RNA that was extracted from PBMCs. The sample also formed part of further work on T cells in Graves' hyperthyroidism and ophthalmopathy.

The specimen was peripheral blood mononuclear cells (PBMCs), collected at new diagnosis, from a patient treated with antithyroid drugs. The receptors were sampled from a young woman with Graves disease.

The sample holds many counts of this clonotype. The J gene is TRBJ2-7, the V gene TRBV28; weak D call: TRBD1 (6 bases). Germline V gene data show CDR1 as MDHEN and CDR2 as SYDVKM. The V end lost 4 bases, the J end lost 3 bases, and 16 bases lay between the germline ends. The CDR3 contains 15 residues. CDR3 sequence (DNA): TGTGCCAGCAGTTCAATCCGGGACACCCACTACGAGCAGTACTTC. Its protein is CASSSIRDTHYEQYF.

Concerning this clonotype itself: Germline is not matched at one junction end, which may reflect a read error. This chain uses TRBV7-2 with TRBJ2-1, with D possibly being TRBD1 or TRBD2 (5 bases each). Germline-derived CDR1 and CDR2 are SGHTA and FQGNSA. The CDR3 consists of 15 residues. CDR3 region: CASSLGMVGDLTEVF. CDR3 in DNA: TGTGCCAGCAGCTTAGGGATGGTGGGGGACCTCACAGAGGTCTTC. The full variable domain, with the rest looked up from reference TRBV7-2 and TRBJ2-1, is GAGVSQSPSNKVTEKGKDVELRCDPISGHTALYWYRQSLGQGLEFLIYFQGNSAPDKSGLPSDRFSAERTGGSVSTLTIQRTQQEDSAVYLCASSLGMVGDLTEVFGPGTRLTVL.

The CDR3 DNA reads as TGTGCCAGCAGCTTAATGAGCGGAGCAACCTACGAGCAGTACTTC. This encodes CASSLMSGATYEQYF. The chain recombines TRBV7-2 with TRBJ2-7; maybe TRBD2 (5 bases). Per the germline V gene, CDR1 is SGHTA and CDR2 is FQGNSA. The CDR3 is 15 residues long. Trimming stripped 2 bases from V and 2 bases from J, with 13 bases between.

This clonotype was seen a few times. The V gene is TRBV19, the J gene TRBJ2-7; a possible D gene is TRBD1 (6 bases). CDR1 and CDR2 from the germline V gene are LNHDA and SQIVND (reference sequence). With 3 bases removed from V and 4 bases from J, the gap between germline ends came to 13 bases. The CDR3 spans 14 residues. CDR3 amino acids: CASSMGAASYEQYF. The CDR3 coding sequence is TGTGCCAGTAGTATGGGGGCAGCTTCGTACGAGCAGTACTTC.

This clonotype was seen many times. The rearrangement links TRBV2 to TRBJ1-2; TRBD1 aligns across 7 bases. The CDR3 has 14 residues. The germline CDR1 and CDR2 sequences are SNHLY and FYNNEI. V gave up 7 bases and J gave up 3 bases; unmatched junction bases: 8. The CDR3 sequence is CASMKGAQDYGYTF. The DNA for the CDR3 is TGTGCCAGCATGAAGGGGGCGCAGGACTATGGCTACACCTTC.

This clonotype has a count of ten or more. A read error may produce the germline difference seen at one junction end. The V call is TRBV5-1, the J call TRBJ2-1, with 7 bases lining up with TRBD2. Germline lookup yields CDR1 SGHRS and CDR2 YFSETQ. The CDR3 has 14 amino acids. CDR3 sequence reads: CASSLGLAENEQFF. In DNA, the CDR3 is TGTGCCAGCAGCTTAGGGCTAGCGGAGAATGAGCAGTTCTTC.

This clonotype was counted many times. The rearrangement uses TRBV20-1 and TRBJ2-1; D remains ambiguous. CDR1 and CDR2 (germline): DFQATT, SNEGSKA (reference sequence). The CDR3 extends over 13 amino acids. With 6 bases removed from V and 8 bases from J, the gap between germline ends came to 17 bases. CDR3 loop: CSAPKSENDEQFF. As DNA, the CDR3 is TGCAGTGCCCCGAAGTCAGAGAATGATGAGCAGTTCTTC.

Of note for this clonotype: A read error is possible here, since a much larger clone lies one base away. The V gene is TRBV10-3, the J gene TRBJ2-1; no firm D call. The CDR3 consists of 14 residues. CDR1 ENHRY and CDR2 SYGVKD come from the germline V gene. V lost 5 bases to trimming and J lost 5 bases, with 13 bases between them. The CDR3 coding sequence is TGTGCCATCAGTCCAAGGGCAGAAAACAATGAGCAGTTCTTC. Its protein is CAISPRAENNEQFF.

The V and J genes are TRBV7-9 and TRBJ2-5; 11 nucleotides align to TRBD2. The V gene's germline CDR1 is SEHNR and CDR2 FQNEAQ (reference sequence). The V gene end was trimmed by 4 bases and the J gene end by 2 bases; junction bases not matched to a gene: 9. The CDR3 is 17 amino acids. CDR3: CASSWRGTSGLQETQYF. DNA of the CDR3: TGTGCCAGCAGCTGGAGGGGGACTAGCGGTTTACAAGAGACCCAGTACTTC.

V is TRBV29-1 and J is TRBJ2-7; 10 bases align to TRBD2. Germline CDR1 reads SQVTM; CDR2 reads ANQGSEA. The CDR3 runs 14 residues. Unmatched junction bases numbered 6, after V lost 5 bases and J lost 2 bases. CDR3 DNA sequence: TGCAGCGTTACTGGACTAGCGGTTACCTACGAGCAGTACTTC. Protein product: CSVTGLAVTYEQYF.

The chain uses TRBV5-4 and TRBJ2-5, with D uncertain. The CDR3 is 14 amino acids. Germline assignment: CDR1 SGHNT and CDR2 YYREEE (reference sequence). V lost 0 bases and J lost 5, with 11 bases in between. The CDR3 loop reads CASSLAVSPETQYF. The DNA of the CDR3 is TGTGCCAGCAGCTTGGCCGTTTCGCCGGAGACCCAGTACTTC.

CDR3: CASSDSIEVSGANVLTF. CDR3 coding DNA: TGTGCCAGCAGTGACTCGATAGAGGTCTCTGGGGCCAACGTCCTGACTTTC. J is TRBJ2-6 and V is TRBV6-4; no clear D gene. The CDR3 covers 17 residues. Trimming removed 0 bases from V and 0 bases from J, with 9 bases in between. Per the germline V gene, CDR1 is MRHNA and CDR2 is SNTAGT.

This clonotype was counted many times. The V gene is TRBV27, the J gene TRBJ1-2; 9 nucleotides match TRBD1. V lost 6 bases, J lost 3 bases, and 11 bases stayed unmatched. Germline V gives CDR1 MNHEY, CDR2 SMNVEV (reference sequence). The CDR3 has 16 amino acids. DNA of the CDR3: TGTGCCAGCAGCCGGGACAGGGAAAGGAGGCACTATGGCTACACCTTC. This translates into CASSRDRERRHYGYTF.